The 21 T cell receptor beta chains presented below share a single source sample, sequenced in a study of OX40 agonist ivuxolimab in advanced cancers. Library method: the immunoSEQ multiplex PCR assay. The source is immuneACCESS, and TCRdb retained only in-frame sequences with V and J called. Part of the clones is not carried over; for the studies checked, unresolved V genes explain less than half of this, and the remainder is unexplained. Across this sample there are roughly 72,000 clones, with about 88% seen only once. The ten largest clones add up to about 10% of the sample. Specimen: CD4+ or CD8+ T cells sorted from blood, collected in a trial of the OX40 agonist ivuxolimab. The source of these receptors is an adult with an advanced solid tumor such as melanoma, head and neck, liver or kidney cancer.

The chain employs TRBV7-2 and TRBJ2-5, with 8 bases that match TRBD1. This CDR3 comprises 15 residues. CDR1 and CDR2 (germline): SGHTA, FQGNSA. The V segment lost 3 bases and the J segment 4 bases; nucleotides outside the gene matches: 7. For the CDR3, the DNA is TGTGCCAGCAGCTTTGGCGGACAGGGCGGAGAGACCCAGTACTTC. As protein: CASSFGGQGGETQYF.

The CDR3 sequence: CASRGELYQPQHF. The CDR3 DNA reads as TGTGCCAGCAGAGGGGAATTATATCAGCCCCAGCATTTT. V gene TRBV2 combines with J gene TRBJ1-5; possible D gene TRBD1, 5 bases. V was clipped by 6 bases and J by 5 bases, with 11 bases between them. This CDR3 is 13 amino acids long. Germline CDR1 and CDR2: SNHLY and FYNNEI.

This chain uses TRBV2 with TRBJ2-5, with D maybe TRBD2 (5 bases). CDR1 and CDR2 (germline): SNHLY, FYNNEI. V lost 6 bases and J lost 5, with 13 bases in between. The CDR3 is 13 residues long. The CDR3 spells CASSGLYRETQYF. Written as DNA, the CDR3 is TGTGCCAGCAGCGGACTCTATCGGGAGACCCAGTACTTC.

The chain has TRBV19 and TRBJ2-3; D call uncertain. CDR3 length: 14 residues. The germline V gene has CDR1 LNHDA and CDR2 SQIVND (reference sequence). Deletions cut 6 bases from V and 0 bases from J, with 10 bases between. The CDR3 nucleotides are TGTGCCAGTAGCTCACTGGTGAGCACAGATACGCAGTATTTT. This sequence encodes CASSSLVSTDTQYF.

CDR3 amino acids: CASSFATANYGYTF. In nucleotides, the CDR3 is TGTGCCAGCAGCTTTGCGACTGCTAACTATGGCTACACCTTC. J is TRBJ1-2 and V is TRBV7-2, with unresolved D. Deletions cut 3 bases from V and 0 bases from J, with 8 bases between. The CDR3 runs 14 residues. From germline, CDR1 is SGHTA and CDR2 FQGNSA.

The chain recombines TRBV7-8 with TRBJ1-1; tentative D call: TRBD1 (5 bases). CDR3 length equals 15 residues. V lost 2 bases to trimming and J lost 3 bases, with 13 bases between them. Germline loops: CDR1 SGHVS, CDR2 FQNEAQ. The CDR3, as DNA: TGTGCCAGCAGCTTAATGCGGGGCAGGGACACTGAAGCTTTCTTT. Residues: CASSLMRGRDTEAFF. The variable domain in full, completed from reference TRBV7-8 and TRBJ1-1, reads GAGVSQSPRYKVAKRGQDVALRCDPISGHVSLFWYQQALGQGPEFLTYFQNEAQLDKSGLPSDRFFAERPEGSVSTLKIQRTQQEDSAVYLCASSLMRGRDTEAFFGQGTRLTVV.

The CDR3 loop is CASTRVGGGASGELFF. The CDR3 DNA reads TGTGCCAGCACCCGCGTAGGAGGGGGGGCATCCGGGGAGCTGTTTTTT. The V call is TRBV13, the J call TRBJ2-2; D perhaps matches TRBD2 (7 bases). Germline V gene sequence: CDR1 PRHDT, CDR2 FYEKMQ (reference sequence). The CDR3 has 16 residues. Trimming stripped 7 bases from V and 6 bases from J, with 21 bases between.

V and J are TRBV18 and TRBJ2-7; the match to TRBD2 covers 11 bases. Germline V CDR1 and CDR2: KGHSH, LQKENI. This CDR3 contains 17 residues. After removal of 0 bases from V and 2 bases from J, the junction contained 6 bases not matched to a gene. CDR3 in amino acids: CASSPPLGLAGPYEQYF. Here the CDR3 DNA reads TGTGCCAGCTCACCACCCCTCGGACTAGCGGGTCCCTACGAGCAGTACTTC. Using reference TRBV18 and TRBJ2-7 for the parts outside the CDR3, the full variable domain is NAGVMQNPRHLVRRRGQEARLRCSPMKGHSHVYWYRQLPEEGLKFMVYLQKENIIDESGMPKERFSAEFPKEGPSILRIQQVVRGDSAAYFCASSPPLGLAGPYEQYFGPGTRLTVT.

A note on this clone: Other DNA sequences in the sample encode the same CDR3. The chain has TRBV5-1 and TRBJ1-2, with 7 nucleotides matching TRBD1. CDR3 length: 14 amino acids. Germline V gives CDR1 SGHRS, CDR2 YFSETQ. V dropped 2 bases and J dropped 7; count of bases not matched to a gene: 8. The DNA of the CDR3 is TGCGCCAGCAGCTTAGAGGGGGCAGGGCTTGGCTACACCTTC. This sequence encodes CASSLEGAGLGYTF.

CDR3 in DNA: TGCAGCGTTGCCTCGGTAGGACACTTGACGGACTATGGCTACACCTTC. Translation: CSVASVGHLTDYGYTF. The chain joins TRBV29-1 to TRBJ1-2, with TRBD1 as a possible D gene (5 bases). Trimming took off 4 bases at V and 3 bases at J, with 21 bases between the two ends. The V gene's germline CDR1 is SQVTM and CDR2 ANQGSEA. This CDR3 comprises 16 residues.

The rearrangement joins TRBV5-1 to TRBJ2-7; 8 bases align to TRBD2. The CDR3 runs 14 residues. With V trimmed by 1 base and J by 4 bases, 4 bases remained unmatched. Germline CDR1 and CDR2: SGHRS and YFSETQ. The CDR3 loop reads CASSLSGLAYEQYF. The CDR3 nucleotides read TGCGCCAGCAGCTTGTCAGGACTAGCTTACGAGCAGTACTTC.

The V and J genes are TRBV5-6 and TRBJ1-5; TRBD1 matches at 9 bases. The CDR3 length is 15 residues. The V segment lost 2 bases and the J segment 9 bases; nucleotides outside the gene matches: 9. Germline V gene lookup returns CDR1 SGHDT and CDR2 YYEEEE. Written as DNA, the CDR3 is TGTGCCAGCAGCTTTACCGGGACAGGGTCAAGGCCCCAGCATTTT. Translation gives CASSFTGTGSRPQHF.

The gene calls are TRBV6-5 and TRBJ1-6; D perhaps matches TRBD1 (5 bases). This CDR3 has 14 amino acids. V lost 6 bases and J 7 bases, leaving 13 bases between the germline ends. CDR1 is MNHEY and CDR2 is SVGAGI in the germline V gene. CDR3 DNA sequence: TGTGCCAGCAGCCCGGGGCGTGTAAATTCACCCCTCCACTTT. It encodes CASSPGRVNSPLHF.

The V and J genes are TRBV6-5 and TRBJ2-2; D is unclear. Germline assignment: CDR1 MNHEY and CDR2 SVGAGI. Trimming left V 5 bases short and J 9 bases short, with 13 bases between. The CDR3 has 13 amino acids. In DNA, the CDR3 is TGTGCCAGCAGTCCCGCCGGGTCTCGGGAGCTGTTTTTT. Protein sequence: CASSPAGSRELFF.

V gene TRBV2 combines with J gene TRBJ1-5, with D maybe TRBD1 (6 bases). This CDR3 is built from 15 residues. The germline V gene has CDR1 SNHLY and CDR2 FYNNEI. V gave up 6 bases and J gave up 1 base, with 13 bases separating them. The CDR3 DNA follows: TGTGCCAGCAGCGTTGGGACACCCAGCAATCAGCCCCAGCATTTT. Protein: CASSVGTPSNQPQHF.

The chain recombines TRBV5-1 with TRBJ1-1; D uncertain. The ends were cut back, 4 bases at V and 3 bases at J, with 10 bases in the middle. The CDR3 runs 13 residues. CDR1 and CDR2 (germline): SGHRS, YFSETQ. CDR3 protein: CASSIDPDTEAFF. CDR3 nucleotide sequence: TGCGCCAGCAGCATCGATCCTGACACTGAAGCTTTCTTT.

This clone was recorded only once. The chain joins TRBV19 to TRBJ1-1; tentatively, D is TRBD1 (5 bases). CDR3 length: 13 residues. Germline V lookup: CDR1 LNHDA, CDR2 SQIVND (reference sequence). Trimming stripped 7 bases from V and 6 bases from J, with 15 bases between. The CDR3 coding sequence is TGTGCCAGTAATAACAGGTTGGGCGCTGAAGCTTTCTTT. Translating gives CASNNRLGAEAFF.

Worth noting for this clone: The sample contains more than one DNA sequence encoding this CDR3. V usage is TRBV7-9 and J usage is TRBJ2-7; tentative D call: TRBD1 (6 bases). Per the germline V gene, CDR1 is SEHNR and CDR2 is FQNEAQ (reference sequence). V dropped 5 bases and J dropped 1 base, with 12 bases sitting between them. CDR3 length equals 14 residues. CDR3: CASSPPTGSYEQYF. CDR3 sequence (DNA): TGTGCCAGCAGCCCCCCAACAGGGTCCTACGAGCAGTACTTC.

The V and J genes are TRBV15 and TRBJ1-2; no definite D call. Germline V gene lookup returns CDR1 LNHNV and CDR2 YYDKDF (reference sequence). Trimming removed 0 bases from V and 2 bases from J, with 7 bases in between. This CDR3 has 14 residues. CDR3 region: CATSRDEGNYGYTF. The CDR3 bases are TGTGCCACCAGCAGAGATGAGGGAAACTATGGCTACACCTTC.

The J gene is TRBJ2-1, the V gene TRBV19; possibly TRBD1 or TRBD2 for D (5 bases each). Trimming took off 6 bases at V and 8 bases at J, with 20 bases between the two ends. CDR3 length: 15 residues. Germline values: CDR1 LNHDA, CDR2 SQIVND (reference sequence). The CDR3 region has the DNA TGTGCCAGTAGACGGGGCGAATTGCGCGTCGATGAGCAGTTCTTC. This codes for CASRRGELRVDEQFF.

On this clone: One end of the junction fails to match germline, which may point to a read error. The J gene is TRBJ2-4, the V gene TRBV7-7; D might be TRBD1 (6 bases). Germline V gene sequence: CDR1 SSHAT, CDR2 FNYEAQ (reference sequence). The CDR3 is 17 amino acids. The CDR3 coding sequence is TGTGCTAGCAGCTGTAACAGGGTCCGACCAGCCAAAAACATTCAGTACTTC. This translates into CASSCNRVRPAKNIQYF.